This T cell receptor beta chain was profiled in a study of blood T cell repertoires in COVID-19 (dated by TCRdb to 2019 to 2021). Concerning the study at large: Samples from collaborators originated in the United States, Italy and Spain and spanned both the acute and convalescent phases of COVID-19. The prospective study material was composed of cDNA or gDNA derived from T cells, B-cell-depleted T cells, or PBMCs. Deeply sampled blood TCRbeta repertoires from subjects exposed to, actively infected with, or recovered from COVID-19 were included in the dataset. A freely available public database, intended as a resource for researchers studying the immune response to SARS-CoV-2, is where the repertoires were released. The samples were drawn from two sources: the first 160 participants of the ongoing ImmuneRACE study, and over 950 subjects contributed by 6 global collaborators. A de-identified subject ID, COVID-19 status, age in years and sex were almost always included in the sample metadata. Where available, HLA class I and class II types were obtained from metadata supplied by the sample provider rather than from assay-based typing.

The collaborating institutions used their own protocols to collect whole blood in K2EDTA tubes. For TCRbeta analysis, collaborator samples were shipped as frozen whole blood, as isolated PBMCs, or as DNA extracted from either sample type. As for this clone: Its binding antigen is unknown. Per-nucleotide qualities are absent, and no much larger clonotype sits a single base away.

Deletion took 7 bases off V and 5 bases off J, with a span of 9 bases between the germline ends. The CDR3 contains 11 residues, cysteine and phenylalanine counted. Of all the DNA, just the CDR3 is kept, 33 bases in frame from base 1. From a lookup of the germline V gene, CDR1 and CDR2 are SQVTM and ANQGSEA. Summary of the overall study and its limitations: The amount of clinical and demographic metadata varied by source and participant and was provided uncurated.

TCRbeta CDR3 regions were amplified from genomic DNA by means of the immunoSEQ Assay, a bias-controlled multiplex PCR. As for how the authors treated the data: Nucleated cell counts per sample were estimated from amplification of reference gene primers within the assay. To quantify the absolute abundance of each unique TCRbeta CDR3 rearrangement, sequence reads were collapsed and filtered. For each sample, productive Simpson clonality was calculated as the square root of Simpson's diversity index across productive rearrangements. TCRdb re-hosts the immuneACCESS table, in-frame sequences only. Its copies lack some clones; in the studies checked, an unresolved V gene accounts for under half of them, and the cause for the rest is not known. V and J calls and clone size come straight from that table; D and trimming were deduced from the DNA. This sample comprises roughly 42,000 clones, 85% to 90% of them detected only once. Jointly, the top ten make up 7% to 9.5% of the sample.

The origin of this receptor is a man in his thirties or forties with active or convalescent COVID-19. The sample comprised peripheral blood. The sequence is built from TRBV29-1 and TRBJ2-1; TRBD1 is possibly the D segment (6 matching bases). The CDR3 region reads CSGGQHNEQFF. The DNA sequence follows: TGCAGCGGTGGACAGCACAATGAGCAGTTCTTC.